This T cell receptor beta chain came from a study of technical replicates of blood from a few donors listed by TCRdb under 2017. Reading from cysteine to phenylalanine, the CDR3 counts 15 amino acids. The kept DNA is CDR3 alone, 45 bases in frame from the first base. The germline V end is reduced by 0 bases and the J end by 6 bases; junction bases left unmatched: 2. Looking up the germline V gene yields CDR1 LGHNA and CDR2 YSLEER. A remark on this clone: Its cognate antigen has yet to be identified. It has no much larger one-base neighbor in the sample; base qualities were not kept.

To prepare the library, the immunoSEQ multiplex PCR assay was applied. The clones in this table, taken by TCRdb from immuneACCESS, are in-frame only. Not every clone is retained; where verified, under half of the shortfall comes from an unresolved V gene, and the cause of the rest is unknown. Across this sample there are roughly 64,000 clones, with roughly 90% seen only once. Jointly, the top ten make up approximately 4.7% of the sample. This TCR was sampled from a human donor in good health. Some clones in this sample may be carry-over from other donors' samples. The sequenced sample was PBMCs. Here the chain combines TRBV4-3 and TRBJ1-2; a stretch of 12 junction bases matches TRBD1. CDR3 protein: CASSQEGQGANGYTF. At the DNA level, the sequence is TGCGCCAGCAGCCAAGAGGGACAGGGGGCGAATGGCTACACCTTC.